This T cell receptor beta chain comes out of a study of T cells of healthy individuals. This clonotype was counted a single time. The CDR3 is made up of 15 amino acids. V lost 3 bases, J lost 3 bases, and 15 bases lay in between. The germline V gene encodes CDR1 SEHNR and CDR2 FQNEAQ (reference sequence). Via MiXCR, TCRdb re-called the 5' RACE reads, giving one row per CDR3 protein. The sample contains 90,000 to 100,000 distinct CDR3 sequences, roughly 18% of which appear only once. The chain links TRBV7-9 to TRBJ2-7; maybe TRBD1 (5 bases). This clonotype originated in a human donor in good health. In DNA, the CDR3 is TGTGCCAGCAGCTTGGGGCCGGCAGAACTCTACGAGCAGTACTTC. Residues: CASSLGPAELYEQYF.